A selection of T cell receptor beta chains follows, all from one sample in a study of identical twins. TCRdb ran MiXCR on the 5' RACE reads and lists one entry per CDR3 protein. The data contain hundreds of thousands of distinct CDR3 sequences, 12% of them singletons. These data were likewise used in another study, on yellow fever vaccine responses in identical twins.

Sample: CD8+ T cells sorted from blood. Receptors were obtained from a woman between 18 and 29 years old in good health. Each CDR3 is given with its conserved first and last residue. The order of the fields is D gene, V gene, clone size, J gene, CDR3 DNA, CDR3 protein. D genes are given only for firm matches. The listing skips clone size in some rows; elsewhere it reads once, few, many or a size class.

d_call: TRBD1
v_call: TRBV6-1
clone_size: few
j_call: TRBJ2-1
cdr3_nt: TGTGCCAGCAGTAAAGGACAGGGGTTCTCCCGAGGTGAGCAGTTCTTC
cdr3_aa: CASSKGQGFSRGEQFF

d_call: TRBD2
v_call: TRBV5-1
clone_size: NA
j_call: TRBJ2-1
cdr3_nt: TGCGCCAGCAGCCCACGGACTAGCGGGGACATCCCCCACAATGAGCAGTTCTTC
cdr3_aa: CASSPRTSGDIPHNEQFF

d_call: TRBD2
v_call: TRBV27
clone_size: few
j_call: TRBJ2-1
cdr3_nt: TGTGCCAGCAGTAACCGACCGGGACTAGCGGGAGATGAGCAGTTCTTC
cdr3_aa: CASSNRPGLAGDEQFF

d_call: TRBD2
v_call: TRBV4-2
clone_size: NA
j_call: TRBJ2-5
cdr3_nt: TGTGCCAGCAGCCTACTAGCGGGGGAAAGAGAGACCCAGTACTTC
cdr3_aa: CASSLLAGERETQYF

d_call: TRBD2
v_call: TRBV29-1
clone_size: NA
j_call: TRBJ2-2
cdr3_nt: TGCAGCGTTCAGCCCGGGACTAGCGGGGAACTAACCGGGGAGCTGTTTTTT
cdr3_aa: CSVQPGTSGELTGELFF

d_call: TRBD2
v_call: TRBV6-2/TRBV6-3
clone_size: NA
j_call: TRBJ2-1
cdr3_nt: TGTGCCAGCAGTTGGACTAGCGCTTACAATGAGCAGTTCTTC
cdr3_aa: CASSWTSAYNEQFF

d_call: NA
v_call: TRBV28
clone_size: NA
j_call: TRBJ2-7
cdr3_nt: TGTGCCAGCAAAGGGAGTGGCGACTACGAGCAGTACTTC
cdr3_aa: CASKGSGDYEQYF

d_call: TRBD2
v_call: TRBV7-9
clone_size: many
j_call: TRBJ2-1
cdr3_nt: TGTGCCAGCAGCTCGACGACTACTAGCGGGGCGACCTCCTACAATGAGCAGTTCTTC
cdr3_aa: CASSSTTTSGATSYNEQFF

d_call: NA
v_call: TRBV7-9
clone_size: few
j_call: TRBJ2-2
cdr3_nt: TGTGCCAGCAGCTTAAGCCCGCGCCAGAACACCGGGGAGCTGTTTTTT
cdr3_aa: CASSLSPRQNTGELFF

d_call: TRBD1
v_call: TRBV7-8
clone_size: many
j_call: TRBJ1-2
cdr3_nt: TGTGCCAGCAGCTCGTCAGGGGGTATCTATGGCTACACCTTC
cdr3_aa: CASSSSGGIYGYTF

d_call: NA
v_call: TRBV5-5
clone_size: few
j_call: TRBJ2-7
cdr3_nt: TGTGCCAGCAGCGACCCATTCAAACGGGAAGGATCCTACGAGCAGTACTTC
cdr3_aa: CASSDPFKREGSYEQYF

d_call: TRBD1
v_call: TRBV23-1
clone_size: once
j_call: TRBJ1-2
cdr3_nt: TGCGCCAGCAGTCAGTACCGGGACAGGGACGATGGCTACACCTTC
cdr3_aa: CASSQYRDRDDGYTF